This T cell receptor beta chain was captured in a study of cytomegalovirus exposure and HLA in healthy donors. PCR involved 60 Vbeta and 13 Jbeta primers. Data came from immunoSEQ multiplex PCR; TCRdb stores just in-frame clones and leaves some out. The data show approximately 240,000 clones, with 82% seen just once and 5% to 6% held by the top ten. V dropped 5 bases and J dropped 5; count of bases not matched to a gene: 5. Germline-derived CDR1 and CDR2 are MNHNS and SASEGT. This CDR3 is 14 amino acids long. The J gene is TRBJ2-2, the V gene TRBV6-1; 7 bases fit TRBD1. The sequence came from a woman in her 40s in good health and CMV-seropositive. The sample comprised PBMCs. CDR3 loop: CASSSDRLTGELFF. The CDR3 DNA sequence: TGTGCCAGCAGTTCGGACAGGTTGACCGGGGAGCTGTTTTTT.